This T cell receptor beta chain was observed in a study of control samples from healthy donors and cancer patients. Clones were read by immunoSEQ multiplex PCR, and TCRdb kept only the in-frame ones, dropping some. The sample holds 150,000 to 200,000 clones, roughly 94% seen once. Looked up from germline, CDR1 is KGHSH and CDR2 is LQKENI. V lost 2 bases, J lost 8 bases, and 9 bases lay in between. The CDR3 runs to 12 residues. The sample taken for sequencing was blood. The chain links TRBV18 to TRBJ1-2; no firm D call. The source is a woman aged 40 to 50 in good health. The chain's CDR3 is CASSPGDEGYTF. The CDR3 nucleotides read TGTGCCAGCTCACCAGGGGATGAAGGCTACACCTTC.